This is a list of T cell receptor beta chains from one sample in a study of neurological immune-mediated disorders. Each CDR3 protein is one row after TCRdb ran MiXCR on the 5' RACE reads. The sample contains 20,000 to 25,000 distinct CDR3 sequences, around 16% of which appear only once. Specimen: CD8+ T cells from blood. Every receptor here comes from a woman aged 18-30 years with multiple sclerosis. Both conserved end residues are part of each CDR3. Fields, in order: D gene, J gene, clone size, V gene, CDR3 protein, CDR3 DNA. The D gene is left open where the match is weak. Clone size is stated in some rows and not others, as once, few, many or a class when expanded.

TRBD2 TRBJ2-5 . TRBV2 CASSKASGGWETQYF TGTGCCAGCAGTAAGGCTAGCGGGGGGTGGGAGACCCAGTACTTC
TRBD1 TRBJ2-1 . TRBV3-1 CASSLTRDSRVINEQFF TGTGCCAGCAGCCTAACTAGGGACAGTCGCGTTATCAATGAGCAGTTCTTC
. TRBJ1-6 . TRBV18 CAIKKESSSPLHF TGTGCTATCAAGAAGGAGTCGTCTTCACCCCTCCACTTT
TRBD1 TRBJ1-5 many TRBV9 CASSPGAGGDQPQHF TGTGCCAGCTCCCCCGGGGCAGGGGGGGATCAGCCCCAGCATTTT
. TRBJ1-4 . TRBV23-1 CASSQSVPRDSLNEKLFF TGCGCCAGCAGTCAATCGGTCCCCCGAGACAGCCTGAATGAAAAACTGTTTTTT
. TRBJ1-1 many TRBV25-1 CASSEGRSIAEAFF TGTGCCAGCAGTGAGGGTCGGTCAATCGCTGAAGCTTTCTTT
. TRBJ2-2 many TRBV25-1 CASESGELFF TGTGCCAGCGAGAGCGGGGAGCTGTTTTTT
. TRBJ1-2 many TRBV20-1 CSARVRDYGYTF TGCAGTGCTAGAGTCAGGGACTATGGCTACACCTTC
TRBD2 TRBJ2-3 many TRBV6-6 CASSSTSASTDTQYF TGTGCCAGCAGCTCAACTAGCGCCAGCACAGATACGCAGTATTTT
. TRBJ1-2 many TRBV6-5 CASSYGPIYGYTF TGTGCCAGCAGTTATGGACCTATCTATGGCTACACCTTC
. TRBJ2-4 many TRBV4-3 CASSQDRVLAKNIQYF TGCGCCAGCAGCCAAGATAGGGTTTTAGCCAAAAACATTCAGTACTTC
. TRBJ1-5 many TRBV6-5 CASSRDAARGNQPQHF TGTGCCAGCAGTAGGGACGCCGCAAGGGGTAATCAGCCCCAGCATTTT
TRBD1 TRBJ1-5 many TRBV7-8 CASSSAGTALNQPQHF TGTGCCAGCAGCTCCGCCGGGACAGCTCTAAATCAGCCCCAGCATTTT
. TRBJ1-2 many TRBV29-1 CSFHQEGGYTF TGCAGCTTCCACCAGGAGGGGGGCTACACCTTC
. TRBJ2-1 many TRBV9 CASSPYRGSSYNEQFF TGTGCCAGCAGCCCATATAGGGGAAGCTCCTACAATGAGCAGTTCTTC
. TRBJ2-7 many TRBV10-2 CASGPVGYEQYF TGCGCCAGCGGCCCAGTGGGTTACGAGCAGTACTTC
TRBD2 TRBJ2-1 many TRBV20-1 CSARDFRIAGGSSYNEQFF TGCAGTGCTAGAGATTTTCGGATAGCGGGAGGAAGCTCCTACAATGAGCAGTTCTTC
. TRBJ2-1 medium-sized TRBV7-2 CASSFPFKEQFF TGTGCCAGCAGCTTTCCGTTCAAGGAGCAGTTCTTC
TRBD2 TRBJ2-2 many TRBV20-1 CSATGVAGGLTGELFF TGCAGTGCGACCGGCGTAGCGGGGGGGCTCACCGGGGAGCTGTTTTTT
. TRBJ2-3 many TRBV27 CASSPGRVRYF TGTGCCAGCTCCCCAGGACGGGTTCGGTATTTT
TRBD2 TRBJ2-1 many TRBV10-3 CAISVTSGGNEQFF TGTGCCATCAGTGTGACTAGCGGGGGCAATGAGCAGTTCTTC
. TRBJ1-6 many TRBV27 CASSPLENAGYNSPLHF TGTGCCAGCAGCCCATTGGAAAATGCGGGGTACAATTCACCCCTCCACTTT
TRBD1 TRBJ1-6 many TRBV5-1 CASSLGGQSIYNSPLHF TGCGCCAGCAGCTTGGGGGGACAGTCTATCTATAATTCACCCCTCCACTTT
. TRBJ2-3 . TRBV20-1 CSAGSGGSTQYF TGCAGTGCTGGTAGCGGAGGTTCTACGCAGTATTTT
TRBD2 TRBJ2-1 many TRBV9 CASSVGLAGEQFF TGTGCCAGCAGCGTAGGACTAGCGGGAGAGCAGTTCTTC
. TRBJ1-2 . TRBV20-1 CSARRGAWDGYTF TGCAGTGCTAGGAGGGGGGCTTGGGATGGCTACACCTTC
. TRBJ2-3 . TRBV11-3 CASLRGNTDTQYF TGTGCCAGCCTCCGAGGGAACACAGATACGCAGTATTTT
TRBD2 TRBJ2-3 many TRBV7-4 CASSLGLAGTDTQYF TGTGCCAGCAGCTTAGGACTAGCGGGCACAGATACGCAGTATTTT
TRBD1 TRBJ1-1 many TRBV20-1 CSARTGGGDTEAFF TGCAGTGCAAGGACAGGGGGAGGTGACACTGAAGCTTTCTTT
. TRBJ2-1 . TRBV3-1 CASSQQLTDNEQFF TGTGCCAGCAGCCAGCAGCTCACGGACAATGAGCAGTTCTTC
TRBD1 TRBJ2-3 . TRBV18 CASSPGDRGSTDTQYF TGTGCCAGCTCACCAGGAGACAGGGGAAGCACAGATACGCAGTATTTT
. TRBJ2-5 many TRBV2 CAGLRGAIGTQETQYF TGTGCCGGCCTAAGGGGGGCCATCGGCACCCAAGAGACCCAGTACTTC
. TRBJ1-4 medium-sized TRBV27 CASSLIPGTEKLFF TGTGCCAGCAGTCTTATCCCAGGTACCGAAAAACTGTTTTTT
. TRBJ2-1 many TRBV7-3 CASSLRGGPYNEQFF TGTGCCAGCAGCTTAAGGGGTGGCCCCTACAATGAGCAGTTCTTC
. TRBJ2-1 . TRBV14 CASSPQRYNEQFF TGTGCCAGCAGCCCTCAGCGCTACAATGAGCAGTTCTTC
TRBD1 TRBJ2-7 many TRBV18 CASSPDRSSYEQYF TGTGCCAGCTCACCGGACAGGAGCTCCTACGAGCAGTACTTC
TRBD1 TRBJ1-1 many TRBV7-9 CASSTEPGQGPDLNTEAFF TGTGCCAGCAGCACCGAGCCGGGACAGGGCCCTGATTTGAACACTGAAGCTTTCTTT
TRBD1 TRBJ2-7 many TRBV5-1 CASSPGQGSYEQYF TGCGCCAGCAGCCCGGGACAGGGATCCTACGAGCAGTACTTC
TRBD2 TRBJ2-1 many TRBV5-1 CASSPTSGSNEQFF TGCGCCAGCAGCCCTACTAGCGGGAGCAATGAGCAGTTCTTC
TRBD2 TRBJ2-1 once TRBV5-1 CASSLGGSPYNEQFF TGCGCCAGCAGCTTGGGCGGGAGCCCCTACAATGAGCAGTTCTTC
TRBD1 TRBJ1-2 many TRBV9 CASSAGTEPVNYGYTF TGTGCCAGCAGCGCCGGGACAGAGCCAGTTAACTATGGCTACACCTTC
TRBD2 TRBJ2-3 many TRBV27 CASSLSGGALYF TGTGCCAGCAGCCTAAGCGGGGGGGCATTGTATTTT
. TRBJ2-1 many TRBV7-9 CASSLVLDTYNEQFF TGTGCCAGCAGCTTAGTTCTAGACACCTACAATGAGCAGTTCTTC
. TRBJ1-2 many TRBV27 CASSLSRDTLEGYTF TGTGCCAGCAGTTTATCGAGAGACACCTTGGAGGGCTACACCTTC
. TRBJ2-2 . TRBV28 CASRIGGLRRIGELFF TGTGCCAGCAGGATTGGGGGACTCCGAAGGATCGGGGAGCTGTTTTTT
TRBD2 TRBJ2-5 many TRBV3-1 CASSQEAGDLQETQYF TGTGCCAGCAGCCAAGAAGCGGGGGACCTACAAGAGACCCAGTACTTC
. TRBJ2-2 many TRBV5-6 CASSLQHTGELFF TGTGCCAGCAGCTTGCAGCACACCGGGGAGCTGTTTTTT
. TRBJ2-1 many TRBV5-1 CASSLSGNEQFF TGCGCCAGCAGCTTGTCAGGGAACGAGCAGTTCTTC